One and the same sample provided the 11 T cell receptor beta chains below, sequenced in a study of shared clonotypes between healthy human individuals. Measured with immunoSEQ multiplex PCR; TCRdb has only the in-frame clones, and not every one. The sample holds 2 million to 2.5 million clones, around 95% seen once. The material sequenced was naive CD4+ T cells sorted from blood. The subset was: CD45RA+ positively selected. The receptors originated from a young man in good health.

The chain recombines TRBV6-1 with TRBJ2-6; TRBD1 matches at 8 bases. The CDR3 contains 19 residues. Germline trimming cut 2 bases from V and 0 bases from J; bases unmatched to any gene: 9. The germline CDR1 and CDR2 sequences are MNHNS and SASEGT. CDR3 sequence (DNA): TGTGCCAGCAGTGAAACAGGGGGATTCAGAGTCTCTGGGGCCAACGTCCTGACTTTC. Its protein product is CASSETGGFRVSGANVLTF.

CDR3 DNA sequence: TGTGCCAGCAGCTTTCGCCGCCCCGGGACAGGAATCTACGAGCAGTACTTC. It codes for CASSFRRPGTGIYEQYF. The rearrangement uses TRBV7-9 and TRBJ2-7, with 8 bases aligning to TRBD1. Trimming cost V 3 bases and J 3 bases; bases outside gene matches: 13. The CDR3 contains 17 residues. Germline V lookup: CDR1 SEHNR, CDR2 FQNEAQ (reference sequence). Based on the CDR3 plus reference TRBV7-9 and TRBJ2-7, the full variable domain is DTGVSQNPRHKITKRGQNVTFRCDPISEHNRLYWYRQTLGQGPEFLTYFQNEAQLEKSRLLSDRFSAERPKGSFSTLEIQRTEQGDSAMYLCASSFRRPGTGIYEQYFGPGTRLTVT.

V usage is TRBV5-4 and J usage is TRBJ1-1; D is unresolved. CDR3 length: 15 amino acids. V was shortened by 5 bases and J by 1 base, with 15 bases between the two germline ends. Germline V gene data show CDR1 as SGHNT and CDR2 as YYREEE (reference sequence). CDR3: CASSVAGWANTEAFF. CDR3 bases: TGTGCCAGCAGTGTGGCGGGGTGGGCGAACACTGAAGCTTTCTTT.

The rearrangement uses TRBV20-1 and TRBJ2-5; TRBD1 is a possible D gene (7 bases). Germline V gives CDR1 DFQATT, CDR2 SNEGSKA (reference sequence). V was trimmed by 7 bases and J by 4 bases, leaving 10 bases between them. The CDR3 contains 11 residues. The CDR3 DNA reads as TGCAGTGGGCAGGGGGGAGAGACCCAGTACTTC. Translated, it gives CSGQGGETQYF.

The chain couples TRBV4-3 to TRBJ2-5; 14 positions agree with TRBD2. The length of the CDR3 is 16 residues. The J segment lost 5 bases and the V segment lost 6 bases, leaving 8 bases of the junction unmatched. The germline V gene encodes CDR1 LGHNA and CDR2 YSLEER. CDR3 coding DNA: TGCGCCAGCAGGACAACCCGACTAGCGGGAGGGGAGACCCAGTACTTC. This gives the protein CASRTTRLAGGETQYF.

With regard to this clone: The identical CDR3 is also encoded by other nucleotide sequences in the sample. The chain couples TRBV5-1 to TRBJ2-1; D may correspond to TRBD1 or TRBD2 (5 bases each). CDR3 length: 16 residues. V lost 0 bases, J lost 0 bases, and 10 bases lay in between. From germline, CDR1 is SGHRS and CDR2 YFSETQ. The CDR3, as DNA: TGCGCCAGCAGCTTGGAGCCAGGGAGCTCCTACAATGAGCAGTTCTTC. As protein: CASSLEPGSSYNEQFF. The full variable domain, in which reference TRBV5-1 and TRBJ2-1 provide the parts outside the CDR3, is KAGVTQTPRYLIKTRGQQVTLSCSPISGHRSVSWYQQTPGQGLQFLFEYFSETQRNKGNFPGRFSGRQFSNSRSEMNVSTLELGDSALYLCASSLEPGSSYNEQFFGPGTRLTVL.

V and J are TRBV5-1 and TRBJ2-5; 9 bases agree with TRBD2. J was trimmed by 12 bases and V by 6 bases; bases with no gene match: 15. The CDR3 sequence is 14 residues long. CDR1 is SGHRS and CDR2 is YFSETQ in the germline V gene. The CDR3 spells CASTTGTSHFYEYF. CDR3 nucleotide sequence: TGCGCCAGCACCACCGGGACTAGCCACTTTTACGAGTACTTC.

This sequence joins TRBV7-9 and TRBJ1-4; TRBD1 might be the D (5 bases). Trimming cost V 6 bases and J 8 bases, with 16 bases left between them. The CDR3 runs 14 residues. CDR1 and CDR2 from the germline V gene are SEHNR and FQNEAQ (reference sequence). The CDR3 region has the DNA TGTGCCAGCAGTAAAGGGGCTTTGAGCGAAAAACTGTTTTTT. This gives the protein CASSKGALSEKLFF. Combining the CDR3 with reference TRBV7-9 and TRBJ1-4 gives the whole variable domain DTGVSQNPRHKITKRGQNVTFRCDPISEHNRLYWYRQTLGQGPEFLTYFQNEAQLEKSRLLSDRFSAERPKGSFSTLEIQRTEQGDSAMYLCASSKGALSEKLFFGSGTQLSVL.

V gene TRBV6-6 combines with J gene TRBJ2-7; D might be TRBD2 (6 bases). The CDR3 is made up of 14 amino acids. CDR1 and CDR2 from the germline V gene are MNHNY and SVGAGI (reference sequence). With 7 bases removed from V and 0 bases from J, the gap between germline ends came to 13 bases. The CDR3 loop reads CASIGGLSSYEQYF. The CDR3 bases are TGTGCCAGCATTGGGGGGTTAAGCTCCTACGAGCAGTACTTC.

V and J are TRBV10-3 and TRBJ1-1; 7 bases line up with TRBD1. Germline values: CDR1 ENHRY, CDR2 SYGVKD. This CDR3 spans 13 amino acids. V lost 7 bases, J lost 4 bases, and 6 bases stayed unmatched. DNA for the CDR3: TGTGCCATCACAGGGGGGATTGGCACTGAAGCTTTCTTT. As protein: CAITGGIGTEAFF.

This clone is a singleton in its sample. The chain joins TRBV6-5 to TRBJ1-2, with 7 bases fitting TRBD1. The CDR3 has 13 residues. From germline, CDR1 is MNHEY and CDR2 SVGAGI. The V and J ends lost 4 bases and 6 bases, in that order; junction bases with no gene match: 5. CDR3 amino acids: CASSSWTGHGYTF. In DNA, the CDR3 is TGTGCCAGCAGTTCCTGGACAGGTCATGGCTACACCTTC.